The 24 T cell receptor beta chains given below trace back to one sample, sequenced in a study of T cell responses to AZD1222 COVID-19 vaccine. Here immunoSEQ multiplex PCR was the method, and the copy in TCRdb shows in-frame clones only, minus some. The sample holds some 110,000 clones, 88% seen once. This sample comprised peripheral blood, obtained on day 0 of AZD1222 vaccination. All receptors come from an adult in good health.

This chain connects TRBV13 to TRBJ2-7; D unresolved. Per germline, CDR1 PRHDT and CDR2 FYEKMQ (reference sequence). The germline V and J ends were trimmed by 0 bases and 6 bases, with 9 bases remaining between them. The length of the CDR3 is 13 residues. The CDR3 nucleotides are TGTGCCAGCAGCTTAGGCCTCGGCTCCGAGCAGTACTTC. This gives the protein CASSLGLGSEQYF.

For the CDR3, the DNA is TGTGCCAGTAGTCCCGGACGGGCGGCCGTCTTCTATGGCTACACCTTC. This encodes CASSPGRAAVFYGYTF. The chain links TRBV19 to TRBJ1-2; the D is unclear. Per germline, CDR1 LNHDA and CDR2 SQIVND (reference sequence). CDR3 length: 16 residues. The V end lost 5 bases, the J end lost 4 bases, and 20 bases lay between the germline ends.

A few counts support this clone. This sequence joins TRBV11-2 and TRBJ2-2, with 9 bases identical to TRBD1. CDR1 is SGHAT, CDR2 FQNNGV, per germline. V trimming: 0 bases; J trimming: 6 bases; junction bases outside the gene matches: 14. CDR3 size: 19 residues. The CDR3 sequence: CASSLDRGTGQGRAGELFF. CDR3 DNA: TGTGCCAGCAGCTTAGATCGCGGGACGGGACAGGGTCGGGCCGGGGAGCTGTTTTTT.

J is TRBJ2-7 and V is TRBV7-9; 9 bases are shared with TRBD2. Germline lookup yields CDR1 SEHNR and CDR2 FQNEAQ (reference sequence). The CDR3 contains 16 residues. V trimming: 5 bases; J trimming: 2 bases; junction bases outside the gene matches: 10. Here the CDR3 DNA reads TGTGCCAGCAGCCCTCAGGCGGGAGGGGTTCCCTACGAGCAGTACTTC. Translated: CASSPQAGGVPYEQYF.

The chain uses TRBV27 and TRBJ1-5; 7 bases map to TRBD1. The CDR3 loop spans 14 amino acids. Germline V gives CDR1 MNHEY, CDR2 SMNVEV (reference sequence). The V gene end was trimmed by 5 bases and the J gene end by 2 bases; junction bases not matched to a gene: 3. The CDR3 sequence is CASSLQGRNQPQHF. As DNA, the CDR3 is TGTGCCAGCAGTCTACAGGGGCGCAATCAGCCCCAGCATTTT.

The gene calls are TRBV4-1 and TRBJ2-7; D unclear. The CDR3 consists of 14 residues. V was pared by 3 bases and J by 5 bases, with 14 bases between. Germline-derived CDR1 and CDR2 are MGHRA and YSYEKL. Here the CDR3 DNA reads TGCGCCAGCAGCCAGGGGTCCACAAGGGACGAGCAGTACTTC. It yields the protein CASSQGSTRDEQYF.

V gene TRBV29-1 combines with J gene TRBJ1-1, with D uncertain. The CDR3 consists of 13 residues. In germline, CDR1 is SQVTM, CDR2 ANQGSEA. Trimming removed 4 bases at V and 4 bases at J, with 13 bases between. In DNA form, the CDR3 reads TGCAGCGTTGCCGGGCGGGCGTCCACTGAAGCTTTCTTT. Its protein is CSVAGRASTEAFF.

This rearrangement joins TRBV5-1 to TRBJ1-2; TRBD1 is a possible D gene (5 bases). This CDR3 has 14 residues. Per the germline V gene, CDR1 is SGHRS and CDR2 is YFSETQ. V was cut by 4 bases and J by 1 base, with 11 bases left in between. Here the CDR3 DNA reads TGCGCCAGCAGCGCACAGGATGATAACTATGGCTACACCTTC. Its translation: CASSAQDDNYGYTF.

The CDR3: CASSQQALNEKLFF. The DNA for the CDR3 is TGTGCCAGCAGTCAACAGGCCCTTAATGAAAAACTGTTTTTT. The chain uses TRBV6-5 and TRBJ1-4, with TRBD1 as a possible D gene (5 bases). Germline loops: CDR1 MNHEY, CDR2 SVGAGI. CDR3 length: 14 residues. Trimming took 5 bases from V and 4 from J, leaving 11 bases between them.

The chain recombines TRBV18 with TRBJ2-3, with D possibly matching TRBD1 (6 bases). This CDR3 is built from 16 residues. Germline V gene data show CDR1 as KGHSH and CDR2 as LQKENI. Trimming removed 3 bases at V and 3 bases at J, with 16 bases between. Written as DNA, the CDR3 is TGTGCCAGCTCACCCACCCCACAGGGTTGGACAGATACGCAGTATTTT. It translates to CASSPTPQGWTDTQYF.

The chain combines TRBV10-3 with TRBJ1-1; D unclear. Trimming shortened V by 4 bases and J by 4 bases, and 10 bases separated the two germline ends. The CDR3 has 13 amino acids. CDR1 is ENHRY and CDR2 is SYGVKD in the germline V gene. CDR3 protein: CAISGAGVTEAFF. The CDR3 bases are TGTGCCATCAGTGGAGCGGGAGTCACTGAAGCTTTCTTT.

The chain combines TRBV2 with TRBJ1-1; the D is unclear. There are 13 residues in the CDR3. Trimming left V 4 bases short and J 1 base short, with 7 bases between. CDR1 is SNHLY and CDR2 is FYNNEI in the germline V gene. CDR3 in amino acids: CASSVQRNTEAFF. The DNA of the CDR3 is TGTGCCAGCAGTGTTCAGCGGAACACTGAAGCTTTCTTT.

The rearrangement links TRBV3-1 (or the pseudogene TRBV3-2) to TRBJ2-7; no clear D. Trimming stripped 2 bases from V and 0 bases from J, with 8 bases between. Germline loops: CDR1 LGHDT, CDR2 YNNKEL (reference sequence). The CDR3 totals 14 residues. CDR3 in amino acids: CASSQNPRSYEQYF. For the CDR3, the DNA is TGTGCCAGCAGCCAAAACCCCCGCTCCTACGAGCAGTACTTC.

The genes are TRBV19 and TRBJ2-1; 7 positions agree with TRBD2. Germline CDR1 is LNHDA and CDR2 is SQIVND (reference sequence). The CDR3 runs 15 residues. V was pared by 1 base and J by 5 bases, with 5 bases of the junction left unmatched. The CDR3 spells CASSIGLAENNEQFF. The CDR3 nucleotides read TGTGCCAGTAGTATAGGGCTAGCGGAAAACAATGAGCAGTTCTTC.

The chain uses TRBV9 and TRBJ1-6, with 8 bases matching TRBD1. Germline V lookup: CDR1 SGDLS, CDR2 YYNGEE. With V trimmed by 2 bases and J by 7 bases, 2 bases remained unmatched. The CDR3 covers 14 residues. CDR3 region: CASSVGQVNSPLHF. The CDR3 DNA reads TGTGCCAGCAGCGTGGGACAGGTCAATTCACCCCTCCACTTT. Supplemented by reference TRBV9 and TRBJ1-6, the full variable domain reads DSGVTQTPKHLITATGQRVTLRCSPRSGDLSVYWYQQSLDQGLQFLIQYYNGEERAKGNILERFSAQQFPDLHSELNLSSLELGDSALYFCASSVGQVNSPLHFGNGTRLTVT.

The J gene is TRBJ2-7, the V gene TRBV27, with a possible D match to TRBD2 (5 bases). V was shortened by 4 bases and J by 4 bases, with 8 bases between the two germline ends. The length of the CDR3 is 12 residues. Germline CDR1 and CDR2: MNHEY and SMNVEV (reference sequence). This chain's CDR3 is CASSSPGYEQYF. In nucleotides, the CDR3 is TGTGCCAGCAGTTCCCCGGGATACGAGCAGTACTTC.

The chain combines TRBV19 with TRBJ1-1; D is unclear. V was pared by 7 bases and J by 2 bases, with 14 bases between. There are 14 residues in the CDR3. Germline values: CDR1 LNHDA, CDR2 SQIVND (reference sequence). CDR3 sequence: CASNRGMANTEAFF. CDR3 DNA: TGTGCCAGTAATCGAGGGATGGCTAACACTGAAGCTTTCTTT.

This chain uses TRBV28 with TRBJ2-1, with TRBD2 matching 7 bases. The germline V gene encodes CDR1 MDHEN and CDR2 SYDVKM. The CDR3 sequence is 16 residues long. V trimming: 5 bases; J trimming: 4 bases; junction bases outside the gene matches: 11. The CDR3 nucleotides read TGTGCCAGCAGTCCCCCCGCTAGCGGAGGGTACAATGAGCAGTTCTTC. This codes for CASSPPASGGYNEQFF.

The V call is TRBV30, the J call TRBJ2-3; the match to TRBD2 covers 9 bases. The CDR3 consists of 16 residues. The V and J ends lost 8 bases and 3 bases, in that order; junction bases with no gene match: 15. Germline-derived CDR1 and CDR2 are GTSNPN and SVGIG (reference sequence). Written as DNA, the CDR3 is TGTGCCGGAACCGCGGGGCTAGCGGGAAATACAGATACGCAGTATTTT. Translation: CAGTAGLAGNTDTQYF.

This chain uses TRBV5-4 with TRBJ2-7; tentative D call: TRBD1 (5 bases). The ends were cut back, 0 bases at V and 7 bases at J, with 14 bases in the middle. This CDR3 region has 14 residues. Germline CDR1 is SGHNT and CDR2 is YYREEE (reference sequence). The chain's CDR3 is CASSLGQGPEEQYF. The CDR3 region has the DNA TGTGCCAGCAGCTTGGGGCAGGGTCCGGAGGAGCAGTACTTC.

The chain has TRBV14 and TRBJ1-6; D gene ambiguous. This CDR3 spans 14 amino acids. Per germline, CDR1 SGHDN and CDR2 FVKESK. V gave up 2 bases and J gave up 4 bases, with 6 bases separating them. CDR3 bases: TGTGCCAGCAGCCAACGGAGTTATAATTCACCCCTCCACTTT. Amino acids: CASSQRSYNSPLHF. The full variable domain, rest sourced from reference TRBV14 and TRBJ1-6, is EAGVTQFPSHSVIEKGQTVTLRCDPISGHDNLYWYRRVMGKEIKFLLHFVKESKQDESGMPNNRFLAERTGGTYSTLKVQPAELEDSGVYFCASSQRSYNSPLHFGNGTRLTVT.

In its sample, this clone is medium-sized. This chain connects TRBV19 to TRBJ1-1; a possible D gene is TRBD1 (5 bases). The CDR3 totals 14 residues. Germline assignment: CDR1 LNHDA and CDR2 SQIVND (reference sequence). Between the trimmed V and J ends, which lost 7 bases and 2 bases, there was a span of 14 bases. The CDR3 loop reads CASKHRTANTEAFF. The CDR3 bases are TGTGCCAGTAAGCACAGGACCGCTAACACTGAAGCTTTCTTT.

The rearrangement uses TRBV27 and TRBJ1-3, with D uncertain. The germline V gene has CDR1 MNHEY and CDR2 SMNVEV (reference sequence). Trimming took 7 bases from V and 3 from J, leaving 7 bases between them. The CDR3 totals 12 residues. Written as DNA, the CDR3 is TGTGCCAGCAAGGGTAGTGGAAACACCATATATTTT. The encoded protein is CASKGSGNTIYF.

This rearrangement joins TRBV5-4 to TRBJ2-6; D is perhaps TRBD1 (5 bases). CDR3 length: 15 residues. Trimming stripped 0 bases from V and 3 bases from J, with 7 bases between. Germline CDR1 SGHNT, CDR2 YYREEE (reference sequence). CDR3 sequence reads: CASSLVRVGANVLTF. The CDR3 nucleotides are TGTGCCAGCAGCTTGGTCAGGGTTGGGGCCAACGTCCTGACTTTC.